A selection of T cell receptor beta chains follows, all from one sample in a study of T cell changes during pregnancy in multiple sclerosis. Using immunoSEQ multiplex PCR, the repertoire was profiled, and TCRdb retains in-frame clones only, with some absent. The data contain tens of thousands of clones, about 93% of them singletons. The source was CD8+ T cells from peripheral blood mononuclear cells, collected in the third trimester of pregnancy. These receptors all stem from a female donor with multiple sclerosis, enrolled in a pregnancy study. Each CDR3 is given with its conserved first and last residue. D genes are given only for firm matches. Clone size appears in some rows only: once, few, many, or a class for an expanded clone.

abundance: -; len: 15; j_gene: TRBJ2-2; v_gene: TRBV15; d_gene: TRBD2; CDR3nt: TGTGCCACCAGCAGTCCAGCGGGAGGCACCGGGGAGCTGTTTTTT; CDR3aa: CATSSPAGGTGELFF
abundance: -; len: 12; j_gene: TRBJ2-1; v_gene: TRBV6-5; d_gene: -; CDR3nt: TGTGCCAGCTCAATCACCGGGGATGAGCAGTTCTTC; CDR3aa: CASSITGDEQFF
abundance: -; len: 15; j_gene: TRBJ2-2; v_gene: TRBV5-1; d_gene: -; CDR3nt: TGCGCCAGCAGCTTGTCGGCAGGGGCGTCCGGGGAGCTGTTTTTT; CDR3aa: CASSLSAGASGELFF
abundance: -; len: 14; j_gene: TRBJ2-7; v_gene: TRBV19; d_gene: -; CDR3nt: TGTGCCAGTAGTATGCAGGGCTTACTGGGGGAGCAGTACTTC; CDR3aa: CASSMQGLLGEQYF
abundance: -; len: 15; j_gene: TRBJ2-7; v_gene: TRBV5-1; d_gene: -; CDR3nt: TGCGCCAGCAGCGGGCGGGACTCCGGTATAACGGAGCAGTACTTC; CDR3aa: CASSGRDSGITEQYF
abundance: few; len: 15; j_gene: TRBJ2-2; v_gene: TRBV25-1; d_gene: -; CDR3nt: TGTGCCAGCAGCACTAGGTCTTCTGACACCGGGGAGCTGTTTTTT; CDR3aa: CASSTRSSDTGELFF
abundance: -; len: 14; j_gene: TRBJ2-7; v_gene: TRBV5-6; d_gene: -; CDR3nt: TGTGCCAGCAGCTCGGTACCGAGCTCCTACGAGCAGTACTTC; CDR3aa: CASSSVPSSYEQYF
abundance: -; len: 15; j_gene: TRBJ1-1; v_gene: TRBV6-5; d_gene: -; CDR3nt: TGTGCCAGCAGTTACTCGGACCCACGAGGGACTGAAGCTTTCTTT; CDR3aa: CASSYSDPRGTEAFF
abundance: -; len: 19; j_gene: TRBJ2-2; v_gene: TRBV7-3; d_gene: TRBD2; CDR3nt: TGTGCCAGCAGCTTACCCCGGGGACTAGCGGGAGGGAACACCGGGGAGCTGTTTTTT; CDR3aa: CASSLPRGLAGGNTGELFF
abundance: -; len: 13; j_gene: TRBJ1-2; v_gene: TRBV19; d_gene: TRBD1; CDR3nt: TGTGCCACGTGGACAGGGGGCATCGATGGCTACACCTTC; CDR3aa: CATWTGGIDGYTF
abundance: -; len: 14; j_gene: TRBJ1-1; v_gene: TRBV19; d_gene: TRBD1; CDR3nt: TGTGCCAGTAGTTTAGGGACAGGGGCCACTGAAGCTTTCTTT; CDR3aa: CASSLGTGATEAFF
abundance: -; len: 14; j_gene: TRBJ2-7; v_gene: TRBV5-8; d_gene: -; CDR3nt: TGTGCCAGCAGCTTAGGGGGACGGACCTACGAGCAGTACTTC; CDR3aa: CASSLGGRTYEQYF
abundance: -; len: 12; j_gene: TRBJ2-1; v_gene: TRBV5-5; d_gene: -; CDR3nt: TGTGCCAGCAGCTTCACTAGCCGGGACGGGTTCTTC; CDR3aa: CASSFTSRDGFF
abundance: -; len: 16; j_gene: TRBJ1-1; v_gene: TRBV5-6; d_gene: -; CDR3nt: -; CDR3aa: CASSAFGDGANTEAFF
abundance: -; len: 14; j_gene: TRBJ2-1; v_gene: TRBV5-1; d_gene: -; CDR3nt: TGCGCCAGCAGGTCTCCGGGGTTGGCGCTTGAGCAGTTCTTC; CDR3aa: CASRSPGLALEQFF
abundance: -; len: 14; j_gene: TRBJ1-2; v_gene: TRBV27; d_gene: -; CDR3nt: TGTGCCAGCAGTTTCAGTGGAGAGGGCTATGGCTACACCTTC; CDR3aa: CASSFSGEGYGYTF
abundance: -; len: 15; j_gene: TRBJ2-1; v_gene: TRBV11-3; d_gene: -; CDR3nt: TGTGCCAGCAGCTCTGGACTCTCCGGGGACAATGAGCAGTTCTTC; CDR3aa: CASSSGLSGDNEQFF
abundance: -; len: 14; j_gene: TRBJ2-7; v_gene: TRBV27; d_gene: TRBD2; CDR3nt: TGTGCCAGCAGTTTAATGGGGACTACCAACGAGCAGTACTTC; CDR3aa: CASSLMGTTNEQYF
abundance: -; len: 16; j_gene: TRBJ2-7; v_gene: TRBV9; d_gene: TRBD1; CDR3nt: TGTGCCAGCAGCGTAGGTTCGGACAGGGCTTCCTACGAGCAGTACTTC; CDR3aa: CASSVGSDRASYEQYF
abundance: -; len: 15; j_gene: TRBJ2-3; v_gene: TRBV7-2; d_gene: -; CDR3nt: TGTGCCAACTCTCGGGGAGCGACGGGCACAGATACGCAGTATTTT; CDR3aa: CANSRGATGTDTQYF
abundance: -; len: 15; j_gene: TRBJ2-3; v_gene: TRBV7-2; d_gene: -; CDR3nt: TGTGCCAGCAGCTTGCGAGGGGGGGATTCAGATACGCAGTATTTT; CDR3aa: CASSLRGGDSDTQYF
abundance: -; len: 14; j_gene: TRBJ2-4; v_gene: TRBV2; d_gene: -; CDR3nt: TGTGCCAGCAAGACCGAACGAGGTGCAAACATTCAGTACTTC; CDR3aa: CASKTERGANIQYF
abundance: -; len: 15; j_gene: TRBJ1-2; v_gene: TRBV2; d_gene: TRBD1; CDR3nt: TGTGCCAGCAGTGAAATCGACAGGGCTAACTATGGCTACACCTTC; CDR3aa: CASSEIDRANYGYTF
abundance: -; len: 14; j_gene: TRBJ2-7; v_gene: TRBV11-3; d_gene: -; CDR3nt: TGTGCCAGCAGCTTAGGGACTGGAGCCTACGAGCAGTACTTC; CDR3aa: CASSLGTGAYEQYF
abundance: few; len: 15; j_gene: TRBJ2-2; v_gene: TRBV9; d_gene: TRBD2; CDR3nt: TGTGCCAGCAGCGAGGGGACTATCACACCGGGGAAGCTGTTTTTT; CDR3aa: CASSEGTITPGKLFF
abundance: -; len: 13; j_gene: TRBJ2-1; v_gene: TRBV15; d_gene: -; CDR3nt: TGTGCCACCAGCAGAGGGGGAGTGGGTGAGCAGTTCTTC; CDR3aa: CATSRGGVGEQFF
abundance: once; len: 15; j_gene: TRBJ2-2; v_gene: TRBV5-5; d_gene: TRBD2; CDR3nt: TGTGCCAGCAGCTTGCGGGTAGCGGGGACAGGGGAGCTGTTTTTT; CDR3aa: CASSLRVAGTGELFF
abundance: -; len: 13; j_gene: TRBJ2-7; v_gene: TRBV2; d_gene: -; CDR3nt: TGTGCCAGCGACCCCGGACAGTCCTACGAGCAGTACTTC; CDR3aa: CASDPGQSYEQYF
abundance: -; len: 15; j_gene: TRBJ2-5; v_gene: TRBV11-2; d_gene: -; CDR3nt: TGTGCCAGCAGCTCCCCCCTGGCTAGCGCGGAGACCCAGTACTTC; CDR3aa: CASSSPLASAETQYF
abundance: -; len: 18; j_gene: TRBJ2-1; v_gene: TRBV7-8; d_gene: TRBD2; CDR3nt: TGTGCCAGCAGCTTAGCGCCGGGTTGGAGCGGGAGGGTGGATGAGCAGTTCTTC; CDR3aa: CASSLAPGWSGRVDEQFF
abundance: -; len: 14; j_gene: TRBJ2-2; v_gene: TRBV7-2; d_gene: TRBD2; CDR3nt: TGTGCCAGTAGCGGGGGAGGGTACACCGGGGAGCTGTTTTTT; CDR3aa: CASSGGGYTGELFF
abundance: -; len: 12; j_gene: TRBJ2-7; v_gene: TRBV10-1; d_gene: -; CDR3nt: TGCGCCAGCAGTGGGGGACTCCACGAGCAGTACTTC; CDR3aa: CASSGGLHEQYF
abundance: once; len: 14; j_gene: TRBJ2-7; v_gene: TRBV27; d_gene: TRBD2; CDR3nt: TGTGCCAGCAGCTCTGGGGGAGGGTACTACGAGCAGTACTTC; CDR3aa: CASSSGGGYYEQYF
abundance: -; len: 14; j_gene: TRBJ2-1; v_gene: TRBV25-1; d_gene: TRBD1; CDR3nt: TGTGCCAGCAGCTGGGGACAGGGGGACAATGAGCAGTTCTTC; CDR3aa: CASSWGQGDNEQFF
abundance: -; len: 15; j_gene: TRBJ2-2; v_gene: TRBV19; d_gene: TRBD2; CDR3nt: TGTGCCAGTAGTCCAGGGACTACGAACACCGGGGAGCTGTTTTTT; CDR3aa: CASSPGTTNTGELFF
abundance: -; len: 14; j_gene: TRBJ1-1; v_gene: TRBV25-1; d_gene: -; CDR3nt: TGTGCCAGCAGTGCAGGGGTTTTGAACACTGAAGCTTTCTTT; CDR3aa: CASSAGVLNTEAFF
abundance: -; len: 16; j_gene: TRBJ2-3; v_gene: TRBV9; d_gene: -; CDR3nt: TGTGCCAGCAGCGTAGAAACGGGAGCGAACACAGATACGCAGTATTTT; CDR3aa: CASSVETGANTDTQYF
abundance: -; len: 15; j_gene: TRBJ1-2; v_gene: TRBV5-1; d_gene: -; CDR3nt: TGCGCCAGCAGCTTGGTACCGGGTTCTAACTATGGCTACACCTTC; CDR3aa: CASSLVPGSNYGYTF
abundance: -; len: 17; j_gene: TRBJ2-7; v_gene: TRBV11-2; d_gene: -; CDR3nt: TGTGCCAGCAGCCCCGCCCTCCTTAGCGGGACAGACTACGAGCAGTACTTC; CDR3aa: CASSPALLSGTDYEQYF
abundance: -; len: 15; j_gene: TRBJ1-5; v_gene: TRBV6-1; d_gene: TRBD1; CDR3nt: TGTGCCAGCTGGGGGGACAGGGTAAGCAATCAGCCCCAGCATTTT; CDR3aa: CASWGDRVSNQPQHF
abundance: -; len: 14; j_gene: TRBJ2-1; v_gene: TRBV5-6; d_gene: -; CDR3nt: TGTGCCAGCAGCTCGACAAACTCGTACAATGAGCAGTTCTTC; CDR3aa: CASSSTNSYNEQFF
abundance: -; len: 15; j_gene: TRBJ2-7; v_gene: TRBV27; d_gene: -; CDR3nt: TGTGCCAGCAGTTTATCAGGGGCCCTCCCTTACGAGCAGTACTTC; CDR3aa: CASSLSGALPYEQYF
abundance: -; len: 14; j_gene: TRBJ2-5; v_gene: TRBV9; d_gene: -; CDR3nt: TGTGCCAGCAGCGTAGGTGGAGGGCAAGAGACCCAGTACTTC; CDR3aa: CASSVGGGQETQYF